The 3 T cell receptor beta chains reported below all come from one sample, sequenced in a study of regulatory T cells in long-lasting Graves disease (dated by TCRdb to the early 2020s). The sample's time point label is to be understood as: persistent/refractory GD, antithyroid drugs over 5 years with positive TRAb. RNA was extracted from PBMCs in TRIzol for both TCR sequencing and RNA sequencing. Libraries were constructed by multiplex PCR. TCRdb records Illumina HiSeq 4000 as the sequencer. iRepertoire HTBI primers and Arm-PCR amplification of CDR3 regions were used to construct TCR beta libraries. Clones were called with MiXCR by TCRdb after fastp trimmed the public reads at Q25, and only in-frame beta chains were retained. Each entry merges the rows of one CDR3 protein and shows their most common DNA and genes. The sample includes 650,000 to 700,000 distinct CDR3 sequences, with about 32% observed a single time. The ten biggest clones cover 40% to 55% of the sample.

The sample here was peripheral blood mononuclear cells (PBMCs), taken when the disease was refractory, from a patient treated with antithyroid drugs. These receptors were taken from a female donor with Graves disease.

This clonotype has only a few counts. The V and J genes are TRBV6-1 and TRBJ1-2, with a possible D match to TRBD1 (6 bases). The CDR3 length is 15 residues. Trimming removed 4 bases at V and 3 bases at J, with 15 bases between. Germline V gene lookup returns CDR1 MNHNS and CDR2 SASEGT. CDR3 sequence (DNA): TGTGCCAGCAGTGTGATTTCGGGGGGCGACTATGGCTACACCTTC. Protein product: CASSVISGGDYGYTF.

The CDR3 spells CASSPTGSNTGELFF. The CDR3 DNA sequence: TGCGCCAGCAGTCCGACAGGGTCGAACACCGGGGAGCTGTTTTTT. V is TRBV5-1 and J is TRBJ2-2; 7 bases fit TRBD1. The length of the CDR3 is 15 residues. The V segment lost 5 bases and the J segment 0 bases; nucleotides outside the gene matches: 4. CDR1 SGHRS and CDR2 YFSETQ come from the germline V gene.

The chain employs TRBV19 and TRBJ1-5; TRBD1 agrees at 12 bases. The V gene's germline CDR1 is LNHDA and CDR2 SQIVND (reference sequence). The CDR3 sequence is 17 residues long. Germline trimming cut 7 bases from V and 7 bases from J; bases unmatched to any gene: 14. CDR3 sequence: CASNPRDRGRRNQPQHF. Here the CDR3 DNA reads TGTGCCAGTAACCCTCGGGACAGGGGGCGCAGGAACCAGCCCCAGCATTTT.